Each of the 18 T cell receptor beta chains below was sequenced from the same sample in a study of blood T cell repertoires in COVID-19. Profiling relied on immunoSEQ multiplex PCR, and the TCRdb table lists in-frame clones only, not all of them. The sample has almost 350,000 clones, 88% seen once; the top ten hold over 0.9%. The sequencing input was PBMCs or T cells enriched from blood (not recorded which). These receptors were obtained from a woman aged 30 to 39 who had been exposed to COVID-19.

V gene TRBV27 combines with J gene TRBJ2-2; 12 positions match TRBD2. Per the germline V gene, CDR1 is MNHEY and CDR2 is SMNVEV (reference sequence). The CDR3 extends over 18 amino acids. Losses at the gene ends were 3 bases for V and 0 bases for J; bases not matched to a gene: 5. In nucleotides, the CDR3 is TGTGCCAGCAGTTTCACTAGCGGGAGGCCTTCGAACACCGGGGAGCTGTTTTTT. Protein sequence: CASSFTSGRPSNTGELFF.

The CDR3 nucleotides are TGTGCCAGCAGCTTGGGTCAGGGAAGGGCTGGAAACACCATATATTTT. Translated, it gives CASSLGQGRAGNTIYF. The chain recombines TRBV5-6 with TRBJ1-3, with a possible D match to TRBD1 (5 bases). The V end lost 0 bases, the J end lost 2 bases, and 12 bases lay between the germline ends. The CDR3 runs 16 residues. Germline-derived CDR1 and CDR2 are SGHDT and YYEEEE.

The rearrangement joins TRBV24-1 to TRBJ1-2; D not certain. The germline gives CDR1 KGHDR, CDR2 SFDVKD. The CDR3 has 15 amino acids. V gave up 3 bases and J gave up 8 bases, with 18 bases separating them. The CDR3 DNA is TGTGCCACCAGTGATCCAGGCTCCGGGGAGGGCGGCTACACCTTC. This gives the protein CATSDPGSGEGGYTF.

The rearrangement uses TRBV28 and TRBJ2-7; D gene unclear. Trimming removed 4 bases at V and 4 bases at J, with 11 bases between. The V gene's germline CDR1 is MDHEN and CDR2 SYDVKM. The CDR3 is made up of 13 amino acids. The CDR3 nucleotides are TGTGCCAGCAGTTCACAACAACTATACGAGCAGTACTTC. Amino acids: CASSSQQLYEQYF.

This chain links TRBV6-4 with TRBJ2-1; 9 positions match TRBD1. The CDR3 has 16 amino acids. V lost 4 bases and J lost 2; bases outside the gene matches: 6. Germline CDR1 and CDR2: MRHNA and SNTAGT. The CDR3, as DNA: TGTGCCAGCAGTGGTGGGACAGGGCGGCCCTACAATGAGCAGTTCTTC. Residues: CASSGGTGRPYNEQFF.

The chain is built from TRBV3-1 (or the pseudogene TRBV3-2) and TRBJ2-2; 9 bases line up with TRBD2. The germline gives CDR1 LGHDT, CDR2 YNNKEL (reference sequence). With V trimmed by 0 bases and J by 5 bases, 10 bases remained unmatched. The CDR3 has 18 residues. Written as DNA, the CDR3 is TGTGCCAGCAGCCAAGATCTGGCTAGCGGGATAATGACCGGGGAGCTGTTTTTT. Encoded protein: CASSQDLASGIMTGELFF.

The chain recombines TRBV5-8 with TRBJ1-4; a weak D match, TRBD1 (6 bases). From germline, CDR1 is SGHTS and CDR2 YDEGEE. The germline V and J ends were trimmed by 2 bases and 8 bases, with 16 bases remaining between them. The CDR3 covers 15 residues. In DNA form, the CDR3 reads TGTGCCAGCAGCTTTACAGGGCACTTCGGCGAAAAACTGTTTTTT. It yields the protein CASSFTGHFGEKLFF.

This clone is a singleton in its sample. The chain recombines TRBV9 with TRBJ1-1; 9 bases map to TRBD1. Trimming at V came to 3 bases and at J to 11 bases, leaving 2 bases not matched to a gene. The CDR3 contains 11 residues. Per the germline V gene, CDR1 is SGDLS and CDR2 is YYNGEE. The chain's CDR3 is CASSGGQGAFF. In DNA, the CDR3 is TGTGCCAGCAGCGGCGGACAGGGGGCTTTCTTT.

The chain uses TRBV11-1 and TRBJ2-7; no firm D call. Trimming removed 3 bases at V and 0 bases at J, with 12 bases between. The CDR3 is made up of 15 amino acids. The V gene's germline CDR1 is SGHAT and CDR2 FQDESV (reference sequence). Written as DNA, the CDR3 is TGTGCCAGCAGCTTTAATAGCCCGAGCTCCTACGAGCAGTACTTC. This gives the protein CASSFNSPSSYEQYF.

This chain links TRBV11-3 with TRBJ1-1; 8 nucleotides agree with TRBD1. This CDR3 contains 14 residues. With V trimmed by 4 bases and J by 1 base, 2 bases remained unmatched. CDR1 is SGHNT, CDR2 YENEEA, per germline. CDR3 loop: CASSSGTGNTEAFF. The CDR3 DNA reads as TGTGCCAGCAGCTCCGGGACAGGGAACACTGAAGCTTTCTTT.

V and J are TRBV19 and TRBJ2-7, with 8 bases fitting TRBD1. The junction had 7 bases not matched to a gene; V was cut back by 3 bases and J by 6 bases. The CDR3 sequence is 14 residues long. Germline V lookup: CDR1 LNHDA, CDR2 SQIVND (reference sequence). The DNA of the CDR3 is TGTGCCAGTAGTATGGTGGACAGGGTCAGCGAGCAGTACTTC. It yields the protein CASSMVDRVSEQYF.

A word on this clone: One end of the junction varies from germline; a read error may be responsible. The chain carries TRBV6-1 and TRBJ1-5; the match to TRBD1 covers 11 bases. The CDR3 has 16 amino acids. Germline-derived CDR1 and CDR2 are MNHNS and SASEGT. CDR3 nucleotide sequence: TGTGCCAGCAGTGAGGGCAGGACAGGGGGCAAACAGCCCCAGCATTTT. Translating gives CASSEGRTGGKQPQHF.

The chain combines TRBV7-2 with TRBJ1-2; 10 nucleotides agree with TRBD1. The CDR3 totals 15 residues. CDR1 and CDR2 from the germline V gene are SGHTA and FQGNSA. V was clipped by 5 bases and J by 2 bases; unmatched bases: 5. Here the CDR3 DNA reads TGTGCCAGCAGCGCACGACAGGGGGCGAACTATGGCTACACCTTC. The encoded protein is CASSARQGANYGYTF.

V gene TRBV15 combines with J gene TRBJ2-1, with 10 bases matching TRBD1. CDR1 LNHNV and CDR2 YYDKDF come from the germline V gene (reference sequence). CDR3 size: 15 residues. Trimming cost V 0 bases and J 8 bases; bases outside gene matches: 4. The CDR3 DNA sequence: TGTGCCACCAGCAGAGAACGGGACAGGGGTGATGAGCAGTTCTTC. Protein product: CATSRERDRGDEQFF.

V usage is TRBV5-1 and J usage is TRBJ2-1; 9 bases line up with TRBD1. Germline V gene sequence: CDR1 SGHRS, CDR2 YFSETQ. The CDR3 has 21 residues. Losses at the gene ends were 0 bases for V and 7 bases for J; bases not matched to a gene: 23. The CDR3 here is CASSLAGTGRRGSRVRNEQFF. The DNA for the CDR3 is TGCGCCAGCAGCTTGGCCGGGACAGGGAGAAGAGGGTCCCGGGTAAGGAATGAGCAGTTCTTC.

The J gene is TRBJ2-3, the V gene TRBV27; 10 bases match TRBD2. The CDR3 extends over 16 amino acids. The V and J ends lost 5 bases and 5 bases, in that order; junction bases with no gene match: 10. Germline assignment: CDR1 MNHEY and CDR2 SMNVEV (reference sequence). The chain's CDR3 is CASSLLSSGSIDTQYF. CDR3 nucleotide sequence: TGTGCCAGCAGTCTGCTCTCTAGCGGGAGTATAGATACGCAGTATTTT.

V and J are TRBV7-9 and TRBJ2-7; possible D gene TRBD1, 6 bases. Trimming cost V 1 base and J 0 bases, with 16 bases left between them. CDR3 length: 17 amino acids. Per germline, CDR1 SEHNR and CDR2 FQNEAQ (reference sequence). CDR3 bases: TGTGCCAGCAGCTTAGGCCCACAGGGAGAAACCTCCTACGAGCAGTACTTC. This sequence encodes CASSLGPQGETSYEQYF. The variable domain in full, with the rest retrieved from reference TRBV7-9 and TRBJ2-7, is DTGVSQNPRHKITKRGQNVTFRCDPISEHNRLYWYRQTLGQGPEFLTYFQNEAQLEKSRLLSDRFSAERPKGSFSTLEIQRTEQGDSAMYLCASSLGPQGETSYEQYFGPGTRLTVT.

This clone was detected a few times. The gene calls are TRBV28 and TRBJ1-1; D is unclear. Trimming stripped 2 bases from V and 4 bases from J, with 8 bases between. This CDR3 spans 13 amino acids. CDR1 is MDHEN, CDR2 SYDVKM, per germline. The CDR3 here is CASSLVAPTEAFF. As DNA, the CDR3 is TGTGCCAGCAGTTTAGTAGCGCCCACTGAAGCTTTCTTT.